These 23 T cell receptor beta chains were sequenced from one sample in a study of CD8+CD57+ T cells in acquired aplastic anemia (dated by TCRdb to between 2017 and 2018). For sequencing, an Illumina HiSeq 2000 was employed. TCR beta VDJ combination and CDR3 sequence profiling used genomic DNA as the template. TCRdb ran its own pipeline on the public reads, namely fastp trimming at Q25 and MiXCR clone calling, and kept in-frame beta chains. A single entry per CDR3 protein holds the most common genes and DNA from its merged rows. The sample profile shows around 200,000 distinct CDR3 sequences; 40% to 55% of them were found once. The leading ten clones occupy approximately 9.7% of the sample. The patients picked for sequencing were ones in whom flow cytometry had shown an expansion of CD8+CD57+ cells. Sequencing used sorted CD4+, CD8+, or CD8+CD57+ T cells (not recorded which) from PBMCs. These TCRs come from a human donor with aplastic anemia.

The genes are TRBV19 and TRBJ1-4, with TRBD1 as a possible D gene (6 bases). Germline loops: CDR1 LNHDA, CDR2 SQIVND (reference sequence). V was shortened by 1 base and J by 8 bases, with 14 bases between the two germline ends. The CDR3 has 15 amino acids. For the CDR3, the DNA is TGTGCCAGTAGTATAGCATCTCAGGGGCAAGAAAAACTGTTTTTT. Protein sequence: CASSIASQGQEKLFF.

A single count supports this clonotype. V usage is TRBV12-3 or TRBV12-4 and J usage is TRBJ1-6, with D maybe TRBD1 (6 bases). Trimming stripped 5 bases from V and 8 bases from J, with 13 bases between. The CDR3 covers 14 residues. In nucleotides, the CDR3 is TGTGCCAGCAGTGGGACGACAGGATATTCACCCCTCCACTTT. Amino acid sequence: CASSGTTGYSPLHF.

The chain recombines TRBV2 with TRBJ2-7, with D perhaps assigned TRBD1 or TRBD2 (5 bases each). The V and J ends lost 6 bases and 3 bases respectively, with 12 bases between them. Germline CDR1 SNHLY, CDR2 FYNNEI. The CDR3 loop spans 13 amino acids. Written as DNA, the CDR3 is TGTGCCAGCAGCTTGGGGGAGAACTACGAGCAGTACTTC. Translated: CASSLGENYEQYF.

This clonotype was counted at least ten times. The V call is TRBV24-1, the J call TRBJ1-3, with 8 bases identical to TRBD1. The CDR3 is 14 residues long. The trim removed 12 bases at V and 1 base at J, leaving 7 bases unmatched. Germline assignment: CDR1 KGHDR and CDR2 SFDVKD. The CDR3 DNA reads TGTGCCGGCTCCAGGGGGCAGTCTGGAAACACCATATATTTT. Translating gives CAGSRGQSGNTIYF.

The chain combines TRBV10-1 with TRBJ2-7; D gene uncertain. This CDR3 has 14 amino acids. Germline CDR1 reads WNHNN; CDR2 reads SYGVQD (reference sequence). Between the trimmed V and J ends, which lost 2 bases and 2 bases, there was a span of 10 bases. CDR3 sequence: CASSEATPPYEQYF. The DNA of the CDR3 is TGCGCCAGCAGTGAGGCCACCCCGCCCTACGAGCAGTACTTC.

This clonotype has a count of ten or more. The chain carries TRBV5-1 and TRBJ2-3, with D possibly called TRBD1 or TRBD2 (5 bases each). Germline-derived CDR1 and CDR2 are SGHRS and YFSETQ. Trimming shortened V by 7 bases and J by 0 bases, and 15 bases separated the two germline ends. The CDR3 totals 15 residues. The CDR3 sequence is CASGLGGASTDTQYF. CDR3 sequence (DNA): TGCGCCAGCGGACTTGGGGGAGCTAGCACAGATACGCAGTATTTT.

This rearrangement joins TRBV2 to TRBJ1-5; D remains ambiguous. The germline V and J ends were trimmed by 1 base and 0 bases, with 7 bases remaining between them. The germline gives CDR1 SNHLY, CDR2 FYNNEI. CDR3 size: 15 residues. The CDR3 nucleotides are TGTGCCAGCAGTGAAGGGGAGAATAGCAATCAGCCCCAGCATTTT. Encoded protein: CASSEGENSNQPQHF.

This clonotype was detected ten times or more. The chain uses TRBV5-6 and TRBJ2-7; 9 bases agree with TRBD1. CDR1 and CDR2 (germline): SGHDT, YYEEEE. CDR3 size: 15 residues. V shed 0 bases, J shed 3 bases, and the junction held 4 bases outside the gene matches. As DNA, the CDR3 is TGTGCCAGCAGCTTGGGTGGGACAGGGATCTACGAGCAGTACTTC. This gives the protein CASSLGGTGIYEQYF.

The genes are TRBV7-6 and TRBJ1-5, with unresolved D. This CDR3 is built from 14 residues. CDR1 is SGHVS and CDR2 is FNYEAQ in the germline V gene. Trimming stripped 2 bases from V and 7 bases from J, with 12 bases between. The CDR3 loop is CASSLLGNEQPQHF. Here the CDR3 DNA reads TGTGCCAGCAGCTTACTGGGCAACGAACAGCCCCAGCATTTT.

The sample holds many counts of this clonotype. The V gene is TRBV7-2, the J gene TRBJ1-6; D is perhaps TRBD1 (5 bases). The CDR3 covers 14 residues. V lost 5 bases and J 9 bases, leaving 14 bases between the germline ends. CDR1 is SGHTA, CDR2 FQGNSA, per germline. CDR3 loop: CASSRAGGTSPLHF. CDR3 bases: TGTGCCAGCAGCAGGGCTGGGGGTACTTCACCCCTCCACTTT. The whole variable domain, filled in from reference TRBV7-2 and TRBJ1-6, reads GAGVSQSPSNKVTEKGKDVELRCDPISGHTALYWYRQSLGQGLEFLIYFQGNSAPDKSGLPSDRFSAERTGGSVSTLTIQRTQQEDSAVYLCASSRAGGTSPLHFGNGTRLTVT.

At least ten counts were recorded for this clonotype. The chain has TRBV13 and TRBJ2-1; TRBD2 might be the D (5 bases). Trimming took 5 bases from V and 0 from J, leaving 14 bases between them. The CDR3 has 16 residues. The germline CDR1 and CDR2 sequences are PRHDT and FYEKMQ (reference sequence). The CDR3 spells CASSLSGPSSYNEQFF. CDR3 DNA: TGTGCCAGCAGCCTAAGCGGTCCAAGCTCCTACAATGAGCAGTTCTTC.

The J gene is TRBJ1-5, the V gene TRBV6-1, with D possibly being TRBD1 (5 bases). V lost 0 bases to trimming and J lost 1 base, with 13 bases between them. The CDR3 is 17 residues long. Germline CDR1 and CDR2: MNHNS and SASEGT. The chain's CDR3 is CASSEAPAGPSNQPQHF. The CDR3 DNA sequence: TGTGCCAGCAGTGAAGCCCCAGCAGGGCCCAGCAATCAGCCCCAGCATTTT.

Comment on this clonotype: This could be a read error, since a much larger clone is one nucleotide away. The genes are TRBV7-9 and TRBJ1-3, with a weak D call TRBD1 (5 bases). The CDR3 extends over 15 amino acids. Trimming removed 5 bases from V and 4 bases from J, with 15 bases in between. Germline V lookup: CDR1 SEHNR, CDR2 FQNEAQ (reference sequence). CDR3 sequence: CASSLGRVGGNTIYF. The CDR3 DNA reads as TGTGCCAGCAGCCTTGGCAGGGTGGGAGGAAACACCATATATTTT. The full variable domain, its missing parts supplied by reference TRBV7-9 and TRBJ1-3, is DTGVSQNPRHKITKRGQNVTFRCDPISEHNRLYWYRQTLGQGPEFLTYFQNEAQLEKSRLLSDRFSAERPKGSFSTLEIQRTEQGDSAMYLCASSLGRVGGNTIYFGEGSWLTVV.

The chain uses TRBV19 and TRBJ1-5, with 7 positions matching TRBD1. With 6 bases clipped from V and 0 bases from J, the junction kept 5 bases outside the gene matches. This CDR3 is built from 15 residues. Germline V gene data show CDR1 as LNHDA and CDR2 as SQIVND (reference sequence). CDR3 nucleotides: TGTGCCAGTAGAGTGACAGGGCATAGCAATCAGCCCCAGCATTTT. Translation: CASRVTGHSNQPQHF.

This clonotype came up many times. The V gene is TRBV19, the J gene TRBJ1-2; possible D gene TRBD1, 5 bases. Germline CDR1 LNHDA, CDR2 SQIVND (reference sequence). Trimming pared 5 bases from V and 4 bases from J, leaving 20 bases between. The CDR3 covers 16 residues. The CDR3 here is CASSPLGQGGGYGYTF. In DNA, the CDR3 is TGTGCCAGTAGTCCCTTAGGGCAGGGTGGAGGCTATGGCTACACCTTC.

This clonotype was found a few times. This chain uses TRBV7-9 with TRBJ2-5; D may be TRBD1 (5 bases). The germline V gene has CDR1 SEHNR and CDR2 FQNEAQ (reference sequence). Trimming shortened V by 1 base and J by 0 bases, and 12 bases separated the two germline ends. The CDR3 is 16 residues long. In DNA, the CDR3 is TGTGCCAGCAGCTTAGGTGCAGGGTTGGACCAAGAGACCCAGTACTTC. This sequence encodes CASSLGAGLDQETQYF. Based on the CDR3 plus reference TRBV7-9 and TRBJ2-5, the full variable domain is DTGVSQNPRHKITKRGQNVTFRCDPISEHNRLYWYRQTLGQGPEFLTYFQNEAQLEKSRLLSDRFSAERPKGSFSTLEIQRTEQGDSAMYLCASSLGAGLDQETQYFGPGTRLLVL.

Many counts were recorded for this clonotype. The chain uses TRBV12-3 or TRBV12-4 and TRBJ2-5; 10 bases map to TRBD1. The CDR3 is made up of 12 amino acids. Germline trimming cut 6 bases from V and 7 bases from J; bases unmatched to any gene: 2. Here the CDR3 reads CASRRQGATQYF. As DNA, the CDR3 is TGTGCCAGCAGGCGACAGGGGGCGACCCAGTACTTC.

At least ten counts were recorded for this clonotype. The chain has TRBV10-3 and TRBJ1-2, with no clear D. Trimming took 4 bases from V and 0 from J, leaving 9 bases between them. Germline V gene lookup returns CDR1 ENHRY and CDR2 SYGVKD. The CDR3 contains 14 residues. This chain's CDR3 is CAISAELANYGYTF. CDR3 DNA sequence: TGTGCCATCAGTGCGGAACTCGCTAACTATGGCTACACCTTC.

The rearrangement joins TRBV10-2 to TRBJ2-7; D might be TRBD1 (6 bases). CDR1 and CDR2 (germline): WSHSY, SAAADI. This CDR3 has 13 amino acids. The ends were cut back, 4 bases at V and 4 bases at J, with 11 bases in the middle. The CDR3 coding sequence is TGCGCCAGCAGTGGGCAGGGGTGGTACGAGCAGTACTTC. Translating gives CASSGQGWYEQYF.

This clonotype showed up many times. The chain has TRBV7-3 and TRBJ2-1; D is undetermined. CDR1 and CDR2 from the germline V gene are SGHTA and FQGTGA. The length of the CDR3 is 14 residues. V lost 1 base, J lost 6 bases, and 10 bases lay in between. The CDR3 here is CASSLRRASNEQFF. CDR3 nucleotide sequence: TGTGCCAGCAGCTTAAGACGGGCAAGCAATGAGCAGTTCTTC.

CDR3 nucleotides: TGTGCCAGCAGGTTCATCGACGACTATGGCTACACCTTC. The encoded protein is CASRFIDDYGYTF. This chain connects TRBV2 to TRBJ1-2; D gene ambiguous. With 6 bases removed from V and 3 bases from J, the gap between germline ends came to 11 bases. CDR1 SNHLY and CDR2 FYNNEI come from the germline V gene. This CDR3 contains 13 residues.

This clonotype was counted at least ten times. The gene calls are TRBV2 and TRBJ1-3; no clear D. The V gene's germline CDR1 is SNHLY and CDR2 FYNNEI. The CDR3 spans 14 residues. Trimming left V 2 bases short and J 0 bases short, with 5 bases between. The CDR3 DNA reads as TGTGCCAGCAGTGAACAGAGCTCTGGAAACACCATATATTTT. This gives the protein CASSEQSSGNTIYF.

This clonotype appeared a few times. CDR3 sequence: CASRKDRGGTDTQYF. Here the CDR3 DNA reads TGTGCCAGCAGGAAGGACAGGGGCGGCACAGATACGCAGTATTTT. The gene calls are TRBV2 and TRBJ2-3; 9 bases fit TRBD1. Trimming at V came to 6 bases and at J to 1 base, leaving 5 bases not matched to a gene. CDR1 and CDR2 (germline): SNHLY, FYNNEI. CDR3 length: 15 residues.